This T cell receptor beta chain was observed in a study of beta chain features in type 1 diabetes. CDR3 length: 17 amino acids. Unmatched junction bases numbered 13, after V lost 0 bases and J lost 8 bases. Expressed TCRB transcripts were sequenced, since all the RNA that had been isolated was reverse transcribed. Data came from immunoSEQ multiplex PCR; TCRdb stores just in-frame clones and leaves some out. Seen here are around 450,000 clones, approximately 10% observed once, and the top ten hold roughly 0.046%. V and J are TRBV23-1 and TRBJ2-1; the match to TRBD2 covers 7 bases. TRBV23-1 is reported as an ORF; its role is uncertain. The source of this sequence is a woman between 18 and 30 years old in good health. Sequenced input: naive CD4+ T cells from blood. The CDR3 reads CASSQSGTSGASDEQFF. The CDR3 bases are TGCGCCAGCAGTCAATCGGGGACCAGCGGGGCTTCGGATGAGCAGTTCTTC.